This TCR beta chain was captured by sequencing in a study of cytomegalovirus exposure and HLA in healthy donors. Study summary: From HLA-typed donors, an early data release held around 80 million unique TCRs. General observations from the study: Rates of TCR association differed by HLA locus in a later analysis, with DRB1 highest and HLA-C lowest. Serostatus for CMV was the only available immune exposure information. Previously analyzed data showed that most TCR beta V segments were productive at a frequency of about 87% or about 30%.

Primers: 60 Vbeta forward and 13 Jbeta reverse. Assay used: immunoSEQ multiplex PCR; TCRdb lists only in-frame clones, some missing. This sample carries around 100,000 clones, roughly four fifths of them seen once, and the ten largest clones take 4.5% to 5.5%. This clone was seen just once. Its antigen is not identified. The clonotype originates from a man aged 35-49 years in good health and CMV-seropositive. Material for sequencing was PBMCs.

Here the CDR3 reads CASNFRLAGINEQFF. CDR3 DNA: TGTGCCAGCAATTTCCGACTAGCGGGGATTAATGAGCAGTTCTTC. The chain links TRBV6-5 to TRBJ2-1; TRBD2 matches at 11 bases. This CDR3 comprises 15 residues. V lost 7 bases to trimming and J lost 7 bases; unmatched junction nucleotides: 9. Germline V lookup: CDR1 MNHEY, CDR2 SVGAGI.